These 26 T cell receptor beta chains were all obtained from the same sample, sequenced in a study of blood T cell repertoires in COVID-19 (dated by TCRdb to about 2020). Libraries were made using the immunoSEQ multiplex PCR assay. TCRdb limited this immuneACCESS table to in-frame rearrangements with V and J called. A share of clones is missing; checked studies link under half to unresolved V genes, and the rest is unexplained. The sample table shows around 80,000 clones, and about four fifths are seen once. The top ten constitute roughly 12% of the sample. Material: peripheral blood. The receptors shown here come from a man older than 75 with acute or convalescent COVID-19.

The genes are TRBV12-5 and TRBJ2-5, with a weak D call TRBD2 (6 bases). The CDR3 is 14 residues long. Germline V lookup: CDR1 LGHNT, CDR2 FRNRAP. Trimming shortened V by 1 base and J by 1 base, and 7 bases separated the two germline ends. The CDR3 region has the DNA TGTGCTAGTGGTTTGGGGACTACCCAAGAGACCCAGTACTTC. Encoded protein: CASGLGTTQETQYF.

The chain employs TRBV5-4 and TRBJ1-2; 7 bases map to TRBD1. CDR1 is SGHNT, CDR2 YYREEE, per germline (reference sequence). V dropped 2 bases and J dropped 8; count of bases not matched to a gene: 9. This CDR3 region has 14 residues. CDR3 in amino acids: CASSLNRGDRGYTF. The DNA for the CDR3 is TGTGCCAGCAGCTTAAACAGGGGAGACCGCGGCTACACCTTC.

This clone appeared once. The V and J genes are TRBV19 and TRBJ1-2; 8 nucleotides match TRBD1. The CDR3 totals 16 residues. CDR1 is LNHDA and CDR2 is SQIVND in the germline V gene (reference sequence). Unmatched junction bases numbered 11, after V lost 4 bases and J lost 4 bases. Written as DNA, the CDR3 is TGTGCCAGTAGTACTACCAGTGACAGGGGTAGCTATGGCTACACCTTC. Amino acids: CASSTTSDRGSYGYTF. Full variable domain (rest looked up from reference TRBV19 and TRBJ1-2): DGGITQSPKYLFRKEGQNVTLSCEQNLNHDAMYWYRQDPGQGLRLIYYSQIVNDFQKGDIAEGYSVSREKKESFPLTVTSAQKNPTAFYLCASSTTSDRGSYGYTFGSGTRLTVV.

CDR3 protein: CASSESRTVGGNGEAFF. The DNA for the CDR3 is TGCGCCAGCAGTGAGTCCAGGACAGTCGGGGGGAACGGCGAAGCTTTCTTT. The chain has TRBV10-1 and TRBJ1-1; the D gene is possibly TRBD1 (6 bases). The CDR3 consists of 17 residues. Trimming cost V 0 bases and J 8 bases, with 22 bases left between them. Germline assignment: CDR1 WNHNN and CDR2 SYGVQD (reference sequence).

The chain joins TRBV10-3 to TRBJ2-7; 7 positions match TRBD1. J was trimmed by 7 bases and V by 10 bases; bases with no gene match: 13. Germline CDR1 is ENHRY and CDR2 is SYGVKD. The CDR3 has 13 amino acids. CDR3 coding DNA: TGTGCCACGTACGGGGACAGCCAATTGGAGCAGTACTTC. Amino acid sequence: CATYGDSQLEQYF.

In the case of this clone: One end of the junction does not line up with germline, which may come from a read error. The V call is TRBV7-3, the J call TRBJ2-1, with TRBD2 identical over 13 bases. The germline V gene encodes CDR1 SGHTA and CDR2 FQGTGA. CDR3 length equals 15 residues. The CDR3 nucleotides read TGTGCCAGCAGCCTAACTAGCGGGGGGGACCCTGAGCAGTTCTTC. Its translation: CASSLTSGGDPEQFF.

CDR3 sequence reads: CASSLIGTGLNQPQHF. The CDR3 DNA sequence: TGTGCCAGCAGCCTTATCGGGACAGGCCTCAATCAGCCCCAGCATTTT. V gene TRBV2 combines with J gene TRBJ1-5; 8 positions agree with TRBD1. V was pared by 6 bases and J by 3 bases, with 10 bases of the junction left unmatched. Germline V CDR1 and CDR2: SNHLY, FYNNEI. The CDR3 length is 16 residues.

The rearrangement joins TRBV18 to TRBJ1-4, with a weak D call TRBD1 (6 bases). V was cut by 8 bases and J by 2 bases, with 12 bases left in between. The CDR3 has 14 residues. Germline loops: CDR1 KGHSH, CDR2 LQKENI. CDR3 protein: CASQQGATNEKLFF. DNA of the CDR3: TGTGCCAGCCAACAGGGTGCCACTAATGAAAAACTGTTTTTT. The entire variable domain, with the rest obtained from reference TRBV18 and TRBJ1-4, is as follows: NAGVMQNPRHLVRRRGQEARLRCSPMKGHSHVYWYRQLPEEGLKFMVYLQKENIIDESGMPKERFSAEFPKEGPSILRIQQVVRGDSAAYFCASQQGATNEKLFFGSGTQLSVL.

CDR3 nucleotide sequence: TGTGCCAGCAGCGTAGCGGCTTCCGGGACACTCTATGGCTACACCTTC. Amino acid sequence: CASSVAASGTLYGYTF. V is TRBV9 and J is TRBJ1-2; a possible D gene is TRBD1 (6 bases). In germline, CDR1 is SGDLS, CDR2 YYNGEE. The V end was cut by 0 bases, the J end by 4 bases, with 16 bases between. There are 16 residues in the CDR3.

V and J are TRBV14 and TRBJ2-7, with 8 bases that match TRBD2. V shed 4 bases and J 2 bases; nucleotides not matched to a gene: 1. The CDR3 contains 13 residues. Germline loops: CDR1 SGHDN, CDR2 FVKESK. The chain's CDR3 is CASSPGLAYEQYF. CDR3 DNA: TGTGCCAGCAGCCCGGGACTAGCCTACGAGCAGTACTTC. Looking up the rest from reference TRBV14 and TRBJ2-7 gives the full variable domain: EAGVTQFPSHSVIEKGQTVTLRCDPISGHDNLYWYRRVMGKEIKFLLHFVKESKQDESGMPNNRFLAERTGGTYSTLKVQPAELEDSGVYFCASSPGLAYEQYFGPGTRLTVT.

The chain is built from TRBV2 and TRBJ2-5; 16 nucleotides align to TRBD2. The CDR3 consists of 17 residues. The germline V gene has CDR1 SNHLY and CDR2 FYNNEI. With V trimmed by 7 bases and J by 5 bases, 10 bases remained unmatched. The CDR3: CASTPGLAGGRGETQYF. In DNA form, the CDR3 reads TGTGCCAGCACCCCGGGACTAGCGGGGGGGCGGGGGGAGACCCAGTACTTC.

V and J are TRBV7-9 and TRBJ1-2; 8 nucleotides match TRBD1. With V trimmed by 6 bases and J by 4 bases, 7 bases remained unmatched. Germline CDR1 SEHNR, CDR2 FQNEAQ (reference sequence). The CDR3 runs 14 residues. CDR3 DNA sequence: TGTGCCAGCAGGGAAGACAGGGGCCCCTATGGCTACACCTTC. Its protein is CASREDRGPYGYTF.

V gene TRBV27 combines with J gene TRBJ2-1; D may be TRBD2 (5 bases). The ends were cut back, 5 bases at V and 10 bases at J, with 12 bases in the middle. Germline V gene sequence: CDR1 MNHEY, CDR2 SMNVEV (reference sequence). This CDR3 is built from 12 residues. This CDR3 is CASSPSDLEQFF. The CDR3 nucleotides read TGTGCCAGCAGTCCATCGGACTTGGAGCAGTTCTTC.

V gene TRBV5-6 combines with J gene TRBJ1-1, with TRBD1 matching 7 bases. The V gene's germline CDR1 is SGHDT and CDR2 YYEEEE. The trim removed 4 bases at V and 1 base at J, leaving 7 bases unmatched. There are 15 residues in the CDR3. The CDR3 reads CASSRIDRENTEAFF. In DNA, the CDR3 is TGTGCCAGCAGCCGAATCGACAGGGAGAACACTGAAGCTTTCTTT.

V usage is TRBV5-4 and J usage is TRBJ2-7; D ambiguous. Germline assignment: CDR1 SGHNT and CDR2 YYREEE (reference sequence). The CDR3 is 15 residues long. V lost 3 bases to trimming and J lost 2 bases, with 15 bases between them. CDR3 sequence: CASSSYSRPTYEQYF. DNA of the CDR3: TGTGCCAGCAGCTCATACTCCAGGCCGACCTACGAGCAGTACTTC.

The chain carries TRBV4-1 and TRBJ2-6; no clear D. Germline CDR1 is MGHRA and CDR2 is YSYEKL. The CDR3 is 15 residues long. Trimming shortened V by 1 base and J by 0 bases, and 4 bases separated the two germline ends. CDR3 sequence: CASSQGSSGANVLTF. The DNA for the CDR3 is TGCGCCAGCAGCCAAGGGAGCTCTGGGGCCAACGTCCTGACTTTC.

The rearrangement uses TRBV4-2 and TRBJ2-7; possible D gene TRBD1, 5 bases. The V gene's germline CDR1 is LGHNA and CDR2 YNFKEQ. V lost 4 bases, J lost 8 bases, and 18 bases lay in between. CDR3 size: 14 residues. The DNA for the CDR3 is TGTGCCAGCAGCCCAAATCACATGCAGGGAAAGCAGTACTTC. Protein product: CASSPNHMQGKQYF.

V gene TRBV4-1 combines with J gene TRBJ1-2, with unresolved D. The germline CDR1 and CDR2 sequences are MGHRA and YSYEKL. The ends were cut back, 0 bases at V and 4 bases at J, with 12 bases in the middle. This CDR3 is 15 amino acids long. The CDR3 bases are TGCGCCAGCAGCCAAGATACCGGGAAGGGCTATGGCTACACCTTC. Its protein is CASSQDTGKGYGYTF.

This clone was counted between two and nine times. CDR3 DNA: TGTGCCAGCAGCTTAGCTTACAGGGCGAGTACCCAGTACTTC. This codes for CASSLAYRASTQYF. V gene TRBV7-2 combines with J gene TRBJ2-5, with D possibly being TRBD1 (6 bases). With 0 bases removed from V and 8 bases from J, the gap between germline ends came to 13 bases. Germline V CDR1 and CDR2: SGHTA, FQGNSA. The CDR3 is 14 residues long. Drawing the rest from reference TRBV7-2 and TRBJ2-5, the complete variable domain is GAGVSQSPSNKVTEKGKDVELRCDPISGHTALYWYRQSLGQGLEFLIYFQGNSAPDKSGLPSDRFSAERTGGSVSTLTIQRTQQEDSAVYLCASSLAYRASTQYFGPGTRLLVL.

The sample holds one count of this clone. This sequence joins TRBV27 and TRBJ1-1, with no clear D. Looked up from germline, CDR1 is MNHEY and CDR2 is SMNVEV (reference sequence). The CDR3 consists of 18 residues. V gave up 0 bases and J gave up 2 bases, with 19 bases separating them. The CDR3 nucleotides are TGTGCCAGCAGTTTATCGGTGATTGGCGGACGGGAAAACACTGAAGCTTTCTTT. Amino acid sequence: CASSLSVIGGRENTEAFF.

This clone appeared a single time. The chain employs TRBV18 and TRBJ1-3; D call uncertain. Between the trimmed V and J ends, which lost 3 bases and 0 bases, there was a span of 6 bases. This CDR3 has 14 amino acids. Germline CDR1 is KGHSH and CDR2 is LQKENI. This CDR3 reads CASSPNNSGNTIYF. DNA of the CDR3: TGTGCCAGCTCACCCAACAACTCTGGAAACACCATATATTTT.

This chain uses TRBV5-1 with TRBJ1-2; D gene unclear. The germline V gene encodes CDR1 SGHRS and CDR2 YFSETQ. The V end lost 1 base, the J end lost 3 bases, and 10 bases lay between the germline ends. This CDR3 has 14 amino acids. The CDR3 region is CASSLNVRDYGYTF. CDR3 DNA sequence: TGCGCCAGCAGCTTGAATGTCCGGGACTATGGCTACACCTTC.

The V gene is TRBV19, the J gene TRBJ2-3, with 8 bases fitting TRBD1. The CDR3 runs 14 residues. V shed 6 bases and J 3 bases; nucleotides not matched to a gene: 5. Germline lookup yields CDR1 LNHDA and CDR2 SQIVND (reference sequence). The CDR3 loop is CASRPGQVTDTQYF. CDR3 coding DNA: TGTGCCAGTAGGCCGGGACAGGTTACAGATACGCAGTATTTT.

The chain recombines TRBV10-3 with TRBJ1-1; TRBD1 matches at 7 bases. Per the germline V gene, CDR1 is ENHRY and CDR2 is SYGVKD. CDR3 length: 13 residues. Trimming at V came to 7 bases and at J to 4 bases, leaving 6 bases not matched to a gene. DNA for the CDR3: TGTGCCATCATGGTACAGGGGAGCACTGAAGCTTTCTTT. This codes for CAIMVQGSTEAFF.

V is TRBV3-1 (or the pseudogene TRBV3-2) and J is TRBJ2-5; TRBD2 matches 8 bases. The V gene end was trimmed by 1 base and the J gene end by 3 bases; junction bases not matched to a gene: 1. This CDR3 has 14 amino acids. CDR1 is LGHDT, CDR2 YNNKEL, per germline (reference sequence). CDR3 sequence reads: CASSQGAGEETQYF. The CDR3 coding sequence is TGTGCCAGCAGCCAAGGAGCGGGGGAAGAGACCCAGTACTTC.

This clone was counted once. The V and J genes are TRBV3-1 (or the pseudogene TRBV3-2) and TRBJ2-1; 8 bases line up with TRBD2. The CDR3 sequence is 15 residues long. CDR1 is LGHDT and CDR2 is YNNKEL in the germline V gene (reference sequence). V was clipped by 1 base and J by 4 bases; unmatched bases: 3. Here the CDR3 reads CASSQGAGEYNEQFF. For the CDR3, the DNA is TGTGCCAGCAGCCAAGGAGCGGGGGAGTACAATGAGCAGTTCTTC.